Only a few counts were recorded for the clone carrying this T cell receptor (beta chain). The CDR3 spans 14 residues. The germline V gene encodes CDR1 SGHRS and CDR2 YFSETQ. V was cut by 3 bases and J by 6 bases, with 15 bases left in between. These data are taken from a study of T cells after yellow fever vaccination. TCRdb independently ran MiXCR on the 5' RACE reads; one entry per CDR3 protein. The sample lists approximately 260,000 distinct CDR3 sequences, around 4.9% occurring once. This sample comprised CD4+ T cells sorted from PBMCs, obtained on the day of the yellow fever booster vaccination. V and J are TRBV5-1 and TRBJ1-1; D is perhaps TRBD1 (6 bases). This receptor was taken from a man between 18 and 35 years old who received the YFV17D yellow fever vaccine. The CDR3 sequence: CASSWGGAGAEAFF. The CDR3 DNA is TGCGCCAGCAGCTGGGGCGGGGCAGGGGCTGAAGCTTTCTTT.